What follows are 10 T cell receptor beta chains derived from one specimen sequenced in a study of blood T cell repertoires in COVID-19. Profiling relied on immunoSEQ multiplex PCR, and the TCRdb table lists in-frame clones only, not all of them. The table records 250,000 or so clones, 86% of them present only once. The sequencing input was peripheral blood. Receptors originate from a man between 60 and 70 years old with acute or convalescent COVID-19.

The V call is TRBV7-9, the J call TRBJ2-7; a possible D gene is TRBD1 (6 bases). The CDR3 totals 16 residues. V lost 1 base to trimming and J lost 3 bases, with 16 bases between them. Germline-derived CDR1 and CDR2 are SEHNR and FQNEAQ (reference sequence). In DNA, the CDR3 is TGTGCCAGCAGCTTAGATACTTTAGGACAGCACTACGAGCAGTACTTC. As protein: CASSLDTLGQHYEQYF. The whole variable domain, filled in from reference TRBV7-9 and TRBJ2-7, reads DTGVSQNPRHKITKRGQNVTFRCDPISEHNRLYWYRQTLGQGPEFLTYFQNEAQLEKSRLLSDRFSAERPKGSFSTLEIQRTEQGDSAMYLCASSLDTLGQHYEQYFGPGTRLTVT.

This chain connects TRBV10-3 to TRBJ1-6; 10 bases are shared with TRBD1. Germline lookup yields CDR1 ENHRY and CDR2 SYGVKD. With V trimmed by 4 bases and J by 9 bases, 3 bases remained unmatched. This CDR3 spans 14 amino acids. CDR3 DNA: TGTGCCATCAGTGCGGACAGGGGGGGTTCACCCCTCCACTTT. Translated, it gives CAISADRGGSPLHF.

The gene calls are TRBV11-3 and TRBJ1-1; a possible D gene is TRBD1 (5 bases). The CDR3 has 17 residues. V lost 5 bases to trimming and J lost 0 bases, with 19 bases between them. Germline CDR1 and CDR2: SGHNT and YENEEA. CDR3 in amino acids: CASSLSGVGVMNTEAFF. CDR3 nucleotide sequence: TGTGCCAGCAGCCTCTCGGGGGTAGGGGTTATGAACACTGAAGCTTTCTTT.

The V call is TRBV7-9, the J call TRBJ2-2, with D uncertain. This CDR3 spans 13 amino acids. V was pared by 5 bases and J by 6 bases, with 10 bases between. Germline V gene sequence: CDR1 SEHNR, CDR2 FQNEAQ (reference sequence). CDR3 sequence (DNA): TGTGCCAGCAGCCCGCGGCTGTCCGGGGAGCTGTTTTTT. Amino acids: CASSPRLSGELFF. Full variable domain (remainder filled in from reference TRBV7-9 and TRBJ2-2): DTGVSQNPRHKITKRGQNVTFRCDPISEHNRLYWYRQTLGQGPEFLTYFQNEAQLEKSRLLSDRFSAERPKGSFSTLEIQRTEQGDSAMYLCASSPRLSGELFFGEGSRLTVL.

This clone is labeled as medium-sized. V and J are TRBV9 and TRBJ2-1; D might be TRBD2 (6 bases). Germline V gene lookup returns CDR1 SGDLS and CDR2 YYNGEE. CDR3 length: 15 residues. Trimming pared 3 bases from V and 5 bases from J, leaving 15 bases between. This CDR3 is CASSGRDFSNNEQFF. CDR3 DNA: TGTGCCAGCAGCGGCCGGGACTTTTCTAACAATGAGCAGTTCTTC.

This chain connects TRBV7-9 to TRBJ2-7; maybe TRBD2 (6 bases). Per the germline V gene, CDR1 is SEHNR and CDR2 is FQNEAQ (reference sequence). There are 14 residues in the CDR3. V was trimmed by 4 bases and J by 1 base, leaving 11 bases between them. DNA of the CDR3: TGTGCCAGCAGCTGGGGCGGGGAGTCCTACGAGCAGTACTTC. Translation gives CASSWGGESYEQYF.

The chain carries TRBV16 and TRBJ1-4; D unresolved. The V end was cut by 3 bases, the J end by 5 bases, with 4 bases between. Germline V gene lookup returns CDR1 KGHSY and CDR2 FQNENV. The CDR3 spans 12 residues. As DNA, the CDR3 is TGTGCCAGCAGCCACGGGAATGAAAAACTGTTTTTT. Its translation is CASSHGNEKLFF.

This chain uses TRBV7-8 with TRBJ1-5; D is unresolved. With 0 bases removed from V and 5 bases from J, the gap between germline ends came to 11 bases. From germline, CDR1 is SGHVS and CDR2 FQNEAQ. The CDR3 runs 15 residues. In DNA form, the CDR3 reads TGTGCCAGCAGCTTAGCGATGGGCAACCATCAGCCCCAGCATTTT. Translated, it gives CASSLAMGNHQPQHF. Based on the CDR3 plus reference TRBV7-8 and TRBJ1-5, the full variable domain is GAGVSQSPRYKVAKRGQDVALRCDPISGHVSLFWYQQALGQGPEFLTYFQNEAQLDKSGLPSDRFFAERPEGSVSTLKIQRTQQEDSAVYLCASSLAMGNHQPQHFGDGTRLSIL.

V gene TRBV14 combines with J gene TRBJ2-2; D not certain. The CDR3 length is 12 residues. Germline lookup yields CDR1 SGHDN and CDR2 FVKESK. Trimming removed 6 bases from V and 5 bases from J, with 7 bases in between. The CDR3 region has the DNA TGTGCCAGCAGTCGACAAACCGGGGAGCTGTTTTTT. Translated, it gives CASSRQTGELFF.

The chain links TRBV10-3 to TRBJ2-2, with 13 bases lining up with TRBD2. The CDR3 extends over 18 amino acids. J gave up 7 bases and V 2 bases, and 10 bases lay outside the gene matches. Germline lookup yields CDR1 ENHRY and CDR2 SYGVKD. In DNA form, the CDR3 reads TGTGCCATCAGTGAGCGACCCCCCGGGACTAGCGGGAACGGGGAGCTGTTTTTT. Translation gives CAISERPPGTSGNGELFF.